This TCR beta chain was sequenced in a study of T cell responses to AZD1222 COVID-19 vaccine. The data were produced by immunoSEQ multiplex PCR, yet TCRdb's version contains in-frame clones alone and is incomplete. Among about 160,000 clones listed, 91% were seen once. Per the germline V gene, CDR1 is LGHDT and CDR2 is YNNKEL (reference sequence). The CDR3 spans 14 residues. V was trimmed by 0 bases and J by 3 bases, leaving 9 bases between them. This rearrangement joins TRBV3-1 (or the pseudogene TRBV3-2) to TRBJ2-7; D remains unclear. Sample: peripheral blood, taken on day 0 of AZD1222 vaccination. The TCR sequence derives from an adult in good health. The CDR3 nucleotides are TGTGCCAGCAGCCAAGATCTTAAGGTCTACGAGCAGTACTTC. Protein: CASSQDLKVYEQYF.